This T cell receptor beta chain was identified in a study of shared clonotypes between healthy human individuals. Study-wide results and limits: The represented genetic and exposure-history diversity was limited by the small number of donors. It was only blood that was sampled, and tissue repertoires likely differ.

The germline V gene encodes CDR1 SGHNT and CDR2 YYREEE (reference sequence). Trimming removed 1 base from V and 3 bases from J, with 7 bases in between. The CDR3 is made up of 13 amino acids. The sorted-subset replicate PCRs were given 200 ng DNA, which is 25,000 to 35,000 T cell genomes. TCRdb keeps only in-frame clones here, not all; method: immunoSEQ multiplex PCR. The sample includes 2 million to 2.5 million clones, more than 80% of them seen just once. On this clone: No antigen is known for it. Other DNA variants within this sample encode the same CDR3.

CD4+ cell separation produced CD45RA+ naive and CD45RA-negative memory subsets. This chain connects TRBV5-4 to TRBJ2-5, with a possible D match to TRBD2 (6 bases). The sequence came from a man between 18 and 35 years old in good health. Some clones in this sample may be carry-over from other donors' samples. Sequenced sample: naive CD4+ T cells from PBMCs. Subset: CD45RA+ positively selected. The CDR3 is CASSLWREETQYF. For the CDR3, the DNA is TGTGCCAGCAGCTTGTGGAGGGAAGAGACCCAGTACTTC.